This T cell receptor beta chain was profiled in a study of breast tumors, draining lymph nodes, adjacent tissues. Breast cancer patients provided tissue from their axillary draining lymph nodes. This clonotype was observed many times. The CDR3 sequence is 13 residues long. V dropped 1 base and J dropped 4; count of bases not matched to a gene: 0. CDR1 is SGHAT and CDR2 is FQNNGV in the germline V gene. MiXCR, applied by TCRdb to the multiplex PCR reads, yields one record per CDR3 protein. The sample holds approximately 190,000 distinct CDR3 sequences; approximately 33% are singletons and the top ten take 4% to 5.5%.

This clonotype originated in a female donor with breast cancer. Some clones in this sample may be carry-over from other donors' samples. Material for sequencing was axillary lymph node tissue. The chain has TRBV11-2 and TRBJ1-1; 7 nucleotides line up with TRBD1. CDR3 residues: CASSLAGGTEAFF. The CDR3, as DNA: TGTGCCAGCAGCTTAGCAGGGGGCACTGAAGCTTTCTTT.